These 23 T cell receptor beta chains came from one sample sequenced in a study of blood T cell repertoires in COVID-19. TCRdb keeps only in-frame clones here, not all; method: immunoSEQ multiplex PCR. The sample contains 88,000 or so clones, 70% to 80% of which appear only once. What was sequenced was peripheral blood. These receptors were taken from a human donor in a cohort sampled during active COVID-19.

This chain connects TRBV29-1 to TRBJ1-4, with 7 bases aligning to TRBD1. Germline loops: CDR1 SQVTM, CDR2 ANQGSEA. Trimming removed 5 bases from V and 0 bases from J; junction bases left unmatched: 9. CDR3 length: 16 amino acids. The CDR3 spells CSVSGPQGTTNEKLFF. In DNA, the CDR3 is TGCAGCGTTTCCGGGCCACAGGGGACAACTAATGAAAAACTGTTTTTT. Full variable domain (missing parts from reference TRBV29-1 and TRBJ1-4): SAVISQKPSRDICQRGTSLTIQCQVDSQVTMMFWYRQQPGQSLTLIATANQGSEATYESGFVIDKFPISRPNLTFSTLTVSNMSPEDSSIYLCSVSGPQGTTNEKLFFGSGTQLSVL.

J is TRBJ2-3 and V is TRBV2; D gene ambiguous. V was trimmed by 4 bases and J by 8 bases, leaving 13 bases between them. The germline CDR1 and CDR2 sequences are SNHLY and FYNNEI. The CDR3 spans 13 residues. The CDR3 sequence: CASSAVELGTQYF. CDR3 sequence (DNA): TGTGCCAGCAGTGCTGTGGAGCTCGGTACGCAGTATTTT. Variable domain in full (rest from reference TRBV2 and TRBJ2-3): EPEVTQTPSHQVTQMGQEVILRCVPISNHLYFYWYRQILGQKVEFLVSFYNNEISEKSEIFDDQFSVERPDGSNFTLKIRSTKLEDSAMYFCASSAVELGTQYFGPGTRLTVL.

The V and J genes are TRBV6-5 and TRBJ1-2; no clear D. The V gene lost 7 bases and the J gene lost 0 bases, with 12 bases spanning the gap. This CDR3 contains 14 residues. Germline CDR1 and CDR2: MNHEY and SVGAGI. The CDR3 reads CASTAVSPNYGYTF. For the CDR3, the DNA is TGTGCCAGCACCGCAGTATCCCCTAACTATGGCTACACCTTC.

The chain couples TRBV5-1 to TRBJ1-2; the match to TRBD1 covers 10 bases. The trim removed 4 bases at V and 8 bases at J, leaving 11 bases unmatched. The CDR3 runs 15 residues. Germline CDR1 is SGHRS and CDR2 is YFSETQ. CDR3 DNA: TGCGCCAGCAGCAATAACCGACAGGGGGCAAAAGGCTACACCTTC. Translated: CASSNNRQGAKGYTF.

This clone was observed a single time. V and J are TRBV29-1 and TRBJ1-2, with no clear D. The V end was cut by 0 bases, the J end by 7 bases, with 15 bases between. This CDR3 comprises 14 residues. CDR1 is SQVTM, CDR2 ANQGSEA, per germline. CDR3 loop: CSVEDRGKLGGYTF. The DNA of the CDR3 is TGCAGCGTTGAAGATCGAGGTAAACTTGGTGGCTACACCTTC.

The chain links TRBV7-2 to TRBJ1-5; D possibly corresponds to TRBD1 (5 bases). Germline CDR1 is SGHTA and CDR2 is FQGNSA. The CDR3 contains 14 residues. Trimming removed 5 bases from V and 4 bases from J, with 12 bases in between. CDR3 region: CASSNGGGNQPQHF. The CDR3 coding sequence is TGTGCCAGCAGCAACGGCGGGGGTAATCAGCCCCAGCATTTT.

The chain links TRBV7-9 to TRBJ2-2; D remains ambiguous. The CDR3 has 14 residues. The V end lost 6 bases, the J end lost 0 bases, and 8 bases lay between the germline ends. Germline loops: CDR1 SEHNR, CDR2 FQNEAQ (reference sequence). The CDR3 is CASSSTPNTGELFF. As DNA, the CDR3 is TGTGCCAGCAGTTCAACACCGAACACCGGGGAGCTGTTTTTT.

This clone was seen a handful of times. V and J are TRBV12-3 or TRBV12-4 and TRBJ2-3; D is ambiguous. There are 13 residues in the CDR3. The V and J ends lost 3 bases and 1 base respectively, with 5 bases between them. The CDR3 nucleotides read TGTGCCAGCAGTTTCTCGGGCACAGATACGCAGTATTTT. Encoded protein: CASSFSGTDTQYF.

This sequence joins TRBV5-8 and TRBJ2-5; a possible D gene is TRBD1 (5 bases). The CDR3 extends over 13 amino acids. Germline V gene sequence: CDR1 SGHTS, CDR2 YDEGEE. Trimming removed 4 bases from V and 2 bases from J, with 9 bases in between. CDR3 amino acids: CASSRDRQETQYF. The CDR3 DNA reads TGTGCCAGCAGCCGAGACAGACAAGAGACCCAGTACTTC.

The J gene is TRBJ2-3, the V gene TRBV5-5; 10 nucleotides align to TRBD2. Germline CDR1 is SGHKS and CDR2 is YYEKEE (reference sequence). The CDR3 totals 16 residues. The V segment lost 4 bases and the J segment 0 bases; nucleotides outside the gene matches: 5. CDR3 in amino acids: CASSLLAGDSTDTQYF. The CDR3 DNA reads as TGTGCCAGCAGCCTGCTAGCGGGAGATAGCACAGATACGCAGTATTTT. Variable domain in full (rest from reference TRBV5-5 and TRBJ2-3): DAGVTQSPTHLIKTRGQQVTLRCSPISGHKSVSWYQQVLGQGPQFIFQYYEKEERGRGNFPDRFSARQFPNYSSELNVNALLLGDSALYLCASSLLAGDSTDTQYFGPGTRLTVL.

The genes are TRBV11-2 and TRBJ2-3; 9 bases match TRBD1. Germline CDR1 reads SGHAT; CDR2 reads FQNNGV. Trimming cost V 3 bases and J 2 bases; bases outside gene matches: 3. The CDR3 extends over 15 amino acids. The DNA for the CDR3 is TGTGCCAGCAGCTTCGGGACAGGGCCCACAGATACGCAGTATTTT. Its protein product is CASSFGTGPTDTQYF.

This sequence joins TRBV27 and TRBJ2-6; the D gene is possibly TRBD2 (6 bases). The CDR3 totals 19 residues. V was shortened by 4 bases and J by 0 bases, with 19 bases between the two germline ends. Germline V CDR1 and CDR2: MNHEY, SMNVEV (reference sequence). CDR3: CASSSVAPGVPSGANVLTF. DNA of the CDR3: TGTGCCAGCAGTTCCGTCGCGCCGGGAGTCCCCTCTGGGGCCAACGTCCTGACTTTC.

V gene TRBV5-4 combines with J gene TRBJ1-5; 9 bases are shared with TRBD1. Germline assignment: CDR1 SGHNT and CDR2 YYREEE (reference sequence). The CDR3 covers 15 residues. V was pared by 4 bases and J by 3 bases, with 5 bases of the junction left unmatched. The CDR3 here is CASSRDRGDNQPQHF. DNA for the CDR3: TGTGCCAGCAGCCGTGACAGGGGGGACAATCAGCCCCAGCATTTT.

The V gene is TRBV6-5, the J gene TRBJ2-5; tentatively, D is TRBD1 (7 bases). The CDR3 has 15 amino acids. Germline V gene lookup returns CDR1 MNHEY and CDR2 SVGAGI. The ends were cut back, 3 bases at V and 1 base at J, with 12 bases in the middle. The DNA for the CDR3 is TGTGCCAGCAGTTATCAGGGGGGCCCCCAAGAGACCCAGTACTTC. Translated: CASSYQGGPQETQYF.

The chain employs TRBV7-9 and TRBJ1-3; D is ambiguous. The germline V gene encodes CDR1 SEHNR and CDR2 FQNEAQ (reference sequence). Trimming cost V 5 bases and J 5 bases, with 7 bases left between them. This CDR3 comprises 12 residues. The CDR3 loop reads CASSPVRNTIYF. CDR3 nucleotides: TGTGCCAGCAGCCCGGTCAGAAACACCATATATTTT.

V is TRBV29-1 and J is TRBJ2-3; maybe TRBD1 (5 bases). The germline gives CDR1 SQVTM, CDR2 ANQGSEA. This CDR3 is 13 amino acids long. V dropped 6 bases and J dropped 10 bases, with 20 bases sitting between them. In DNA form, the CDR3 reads TGCAGCGTCCAGGGTTTTCAGCACTACGCGCAGTATTTT. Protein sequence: CSVQGFQHYAQYF.

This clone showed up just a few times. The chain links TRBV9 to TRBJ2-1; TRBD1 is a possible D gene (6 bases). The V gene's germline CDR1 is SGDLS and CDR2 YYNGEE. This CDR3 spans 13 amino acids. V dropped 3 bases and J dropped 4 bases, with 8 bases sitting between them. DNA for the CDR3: TGTGCCAGCAGCGGGACAGATTACAATGAGCAGTTCTTC. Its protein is CASSGTDYNEQFF.

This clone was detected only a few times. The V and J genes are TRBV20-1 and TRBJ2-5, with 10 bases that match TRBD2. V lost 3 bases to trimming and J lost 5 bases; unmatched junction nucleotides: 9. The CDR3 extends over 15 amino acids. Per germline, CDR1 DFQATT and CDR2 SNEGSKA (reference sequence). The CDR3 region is CSASPGLAGVETQYF. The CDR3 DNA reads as TGCAGTGCTAGTCCCGGGCTAGCGGGAGTGGAGACCCAGTACTTC.

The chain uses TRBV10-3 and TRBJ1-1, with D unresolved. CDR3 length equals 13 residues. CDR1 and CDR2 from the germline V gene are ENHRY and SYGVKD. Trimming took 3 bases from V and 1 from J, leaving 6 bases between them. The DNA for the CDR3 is TGTGCCATCAGTGACCCTAAGAACACTGAAGCTTTCTTT. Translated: CAISDPKNTEAFF.

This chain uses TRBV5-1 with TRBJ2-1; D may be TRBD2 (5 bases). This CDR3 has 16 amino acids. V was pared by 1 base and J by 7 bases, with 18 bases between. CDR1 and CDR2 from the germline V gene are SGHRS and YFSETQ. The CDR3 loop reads CASSLYLWAGRNEQFF. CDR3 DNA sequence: TGCGCCAGCAGCTTGTATTTGTGGGCGGGTAGAAATGAGCAGTTCTTC. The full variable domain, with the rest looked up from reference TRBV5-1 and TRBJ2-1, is KAGVTQTPRYLIKTRGQQVTLSCSPISGHRSVSWYQQTPGQGLQFLFEYFSETQRNKGNFPGRFSGRQFSNSRSEMNVSTLELGDSALYLCASSLYLWAGRNEQFFGPGTRLTVL.

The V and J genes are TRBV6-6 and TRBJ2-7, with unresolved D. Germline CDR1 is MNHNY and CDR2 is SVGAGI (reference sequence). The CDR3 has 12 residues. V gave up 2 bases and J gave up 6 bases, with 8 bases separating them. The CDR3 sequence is CASSYPAVEQYF. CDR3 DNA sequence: TGTGCCAGCAGTTACCCGGCGGTCGAGCAGTACTTC.

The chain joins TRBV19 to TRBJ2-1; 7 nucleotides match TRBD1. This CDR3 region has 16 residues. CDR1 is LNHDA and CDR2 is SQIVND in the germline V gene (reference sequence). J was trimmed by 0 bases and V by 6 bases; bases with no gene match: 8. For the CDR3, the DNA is TGTGCCAGTAGACTCCTCGGGGACAGCTCCTACAATGAGCAGTTCTTC. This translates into CASRLLGDSSYNEQFF. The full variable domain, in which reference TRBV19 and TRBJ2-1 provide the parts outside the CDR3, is DGGITQSPKYLFRKEGQNVTLSCEQNLNHDAMYWYRQDPGQGLRLIYYSQIVNDFQKGDIAEGYSVSREKKESFPLTVTSAQKNPTAFYLCASRLLGDSSYNEQFFGPGTRLTVL.

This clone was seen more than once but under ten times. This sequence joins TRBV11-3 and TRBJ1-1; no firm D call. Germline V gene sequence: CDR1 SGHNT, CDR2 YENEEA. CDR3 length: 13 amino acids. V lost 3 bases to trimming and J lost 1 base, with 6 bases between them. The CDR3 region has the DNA TGTGCCAGCAGCTTGGAGGGGAACACTGAAGCTTTCTTT. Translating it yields CASSLEGNTEAFF.